Listed below are T cell receptor beta chains from one sample, sequenced in a study of blood T cell repertoires in COVID-19. Measured with immunoSEQ multiplex PCR; TCRdb has only the in-frame clones, and not every one. This sample has approximately 27,000 clones, with about 80% found just once. Sequences were obtained from peripheral blood. All receptors derive from an older man with acute or convalescent COVID-19. Both conserved end residues are part of each CDR3. Each record gives: CDR3 DNA, CDR3 protein, D gene, V gene, clone size, J gene. A D gene is named only where the DNA matches it firmly. Clone size appears in some rows only: once, few, many, or a class for an expanded clone.

CDR3nt: TGTGCCAGCTCACCCCCGACTGACTTGTCTGAAGCTTTCTTT
CDR3aa: CASSPPTDLSEAFF
d_gene: .
v_gene: TRBV18
abundance: .
j_gene: TRBJ1-1

CDR3nt: TGTGCCAGCAGTACACCATCCGCCAGCTCCTATAATTCACCCCTCCACTTT
CDR3aa: CASSTPSASSYNSPLHF
d_gene: .
v_gene: TRBV28
abundance: .
j_gene: TRBJ1-6

CDR3nt: TGTGCCAGCTCGGGACTAGCGGGGGGTACCTACGAGCAGTACTTC
CDR3aa: CASSGLAGGTYEQYF
d_gene: TRBD2
v_gene: TRBV18
abundance: .
j_gene: TRBJ2-7

CDR3nt: TGTGCCAGCAGCGGCCAAGGACGGGGAGGAGTCACCGGGGAGCTGTTTTTT
CDR3aa: CASSGQGRGGVTGELFF
d_gene: .
v_gene: TRBV5-4
abundance: few
j_gene: TRBJ2-2

CDR3nt: TGTGCCAGCAGCCTTACTGGGTTGAGGGCAGATACGCAGTATTTT
CDR3aa: CASSLTGLRADTQYF
d_gene: .
v_gene: TRBV11-2
abundance: .
j_gene: TRBJ2-3

CDR3nt: TGTGCCAGCAGTGAGGGGCGGGAGAATTCACCCCTCCACTTT
CDR3aa: CASSEGRENSPLHF
d_gene: .
v_gene: TRBV27
abundance: .
j_gene: TRBJ1-6

CDR3nt: TGTGCCAGCAGCTTAGAATCCGGACTTGGCTACGAGCAGTACTTC
CDR3aa: CASSLESGLGYEQYF
d_gene: .
v_gene: TRBV11-2
abundance: .
j_gene: TRBJ2-7

CDR3nt: TGCGCCAGCAGCCAAGATTCGCTTCAGGTTGGTGGCTACACCTTC
CDR3aa: CASSQDSLQVGGYTF
d_gene: .
v_gene: TRBV4-3
abundance: .
j_gene: TRBJ1-2

CDR3nt: TGTGCCAGCAGAGGGACAGTCCCAGAGACCCAGTACTTC
CDR3aa: CASRGTVPETQYF
d_gene: TRBD1
v_gene: TRBV6-5
abundance: .
j_gene: TRBJ2-5

CDR3nt: TGTGCCAGCGGGGGCGGGGGCGGCTATGGCTACACCTTC
CDR3aa: CASGGGGGYGYTF
d_gene: .
v_gene: TRBV6-5
abundance: .
j_gene: TRBJ1-2

CDR3nt: TGTGCCAGCAGCCCTCGAACCACAACAGGGGTCAATGAGCAGTTCTTC
CDR3aa: CASSPRTTTGVNEQFF
d_gene: TRBD1
v_gene: TRBV5-4
abundance: .
j_gene: TRBJ2-1

CDR3nt: TGCGCCAGCAGGTTCGGGGGGAACACTGAAGCTTTCTTT
CDR3aa: CASRFGGNTEAFF
d_gene: .
v_gene: TRBV4-1
abundance: once
j_gene: TRBJ1-1

CDR3nt: TGTGCCAGCAGCTTGGGGGAAGGGGGCGTTAATGAAAAACTGTTTTTT
CDR3aa: CASSLGEGGVNEKLFF
d_gene: TRBD1
v_gene: TRBV5-6
abundance: once
j_gene: TRBJ1-4

CDR3nt: TGTGCCAGCAGCCAAGAGAGGTATGAAGCTTTCTTT
CDR3aa: CASSQERYEAFF
d_gene: .
v_gene: TRBV3-1/TRBV3-2
abundance: .
j_gene: TRBJ1-1

CDR3nt: TGCGCCAGCAGCTTGGTAGCGGGATCAGATGAGCAGTTCTTC
CDR3aa: CASSLVAGSDEQFF
d_gene: TRBD2
v_gene: TRBV5-1
abundance: .
j_gene: TRBJ2-1

CDR3nt: TGCATGATGCAGGCAGGCGGGGGTAGCACAGATACGCAGTATTTT
CDR3aa: CMMQAGGGSTDTQYF
d_gene: TRBD2
v_gene: TRBV29-1
abundance: once
j_gene: TRBJ2-3

CDR3nt: TGTGCCAGCAGCGTAGCGGGGGATTCACCCCTCCACTTT
CDR3aa: CASSVAGDSPLHF
d_gene: .
v_gene: TRBV9
abundance: .
j_gene: TRBJ1-6

CDR3nt: TGTGCCAGCAGCTTAACCGGGACTAGCGGGTTCCAGTCTGAGCAGTTCTTC
CDR3aa: CASSLTGTSGFQSEQFF
d_gene: TRBD2
v_gene: TRBV7-3
abundance: .
j_gene: TRBJ2-1

CDR3nt: TGTGCCAGCAGTGAAGGTGGGCAGGGGATGGGAAATACGCAGTATTTT
CDR3aa: CASSEGGQGMGNTQYF
d_gene: .
v_gene: TRBV2
abundance: .
j_gene: TRBJ2-3

CDR3nt: TGCGCCAGCAGCCACAGCGGGAGGACCGGGGAGCTGTTTTTT
CDR3aa: CASSHSGRTGELFF
d_gene: TRBD2
v_gene: TRBV4-3
abundance: .
j_gene: TRBJ2-2

CDR3nt: TGTGCCAGCACTAGCGGGGGACGCTACGAGCAGTACTTC
CDR3aa: CASTSGGRYEQYF
d_gene: TRBD2
v_gene: TRBV2
abundance: .
j_gene: TRBJ2-7

CDR3nt: TGTGCCAGCAGCTCTAGCACAGATACGCAGTATTTT
CDR3aa: CASSSSTDTQYF
d_gene: .
v_gene: TRBV11-3
abundance: .
j_gene: TRBJ2-3

CDR3nt: TGTGCCAGCTCACCTTCCGGGACAAGGGGCACTGAAGCTTTCTTT
CDR3aa: CASSPSGTRGTEAFF
d_gene: .
v_gene: TRBV18
abundance: .
j_gene: TRBJ1-1

CDR3nt: TGTGCCAGCACCCCTCCCCTCGGGGGGCTCACAGATACGCAGTATTTT
CDR3aa: CASTPPLGGLTDTQYF
d_gene: .
v_gene: TRBV7-9
abundance: .
j_gene: TRBJ2-3

CDR3nt: TGTGCCAGCACCACAAGAGAGGCCGGGGAGACCCAGTACTTC
CDR3aa: CASTTREAGETQYF
d_gene: .
v_gene: TRBV7-2
abundance: .
j_gene: TRBJ2-5

CDR3nt: TGTGCCAGTAGTGCCCCCAGCGGGGAGCTGTTTTTT
CDR3aa: CASSAPSGELFF
d_gene: .
v_gene: TRBV19
abundance: .
j_gene: TRBJ2-2

CDR3nt: TGTGCCAGCAGGCTACAGGGATCCGGGGAGCTGTTTTTT
CDR3aa: CASRLQGSGELFF
d_gene: .
v_gene: TRBV7-9
abundance: .
j_gene: TRBJ2-2

CDR3nt: TGTGCCAGTAGTGGACAGTACAGTCAGCCCCAGCATTTT
CDR3aa: CASSGQYSQPQHF
d_gene: .
v_gene: TRBV2
abundance: .
j_gene: TRBJ1-5

CDR3nt: TGTGCCAGCAGTGTAGACAGGGGGTCCTACGAGCAGTACTTC
CDR3aa: CASSVDRGSYEQYF
d_gene: TRBD1
v_gene: TRBV11-2
abundance: .
j_gene: TRBJ2-7

CDR3nt: TGTGCCAGCACCGGGACAACGGCAACTAATGAAAAACTGTTTTTT
CDR3aa: CASTGTTATNEKLFF
d_gene: .
v_gene: TRBV9
abundance: once
j_gene: TRBJ1-4

CDR3nt: TGTGCCAGCTCATCAGGTGACTCTGGAAACACCATATATTTT
CDR3aa: CASSSGDSGNTIYF
d_gene: .
v_gene: TRBV18
abundance: .
j_gene: TRBJ1-3

CDR3nt: TGCGCCAGCAGACTCTTTTCTGGGGGGGCGGTAACAGATACGCAGTATTTT
CDR3aa: CASRLFSGGAVTDTQYF
d_gene: .
v_gene: TRBV10-2
abundance: .
j_gene: TRBJ2-3

CDR3nt: TGTGCCAGCAGCTTCTCAGGGGGTATAAAAATGAATGAGCAGTTCTTC
CDR3aa: CASSFSGGIKMNEQFF
d_gene: TRBD1
v_gene: TRBV7-6
abundance: .
j_gene: TRBJ2-1

CDR3nt: TGTGCCATCGTAGGGGCCCTCGGGAGGGGGCAGTTCTTC
CDR3aa: CAIVGALGRGQFF
d_gene: TRBD2
v_gene: TRBV10-3
abundance: .
j_gene: TRBJ2-1

CDR3nt: TGTGCCAGCAGCCCACAAACTAACTATGGCTACACCTTC
CDR3aa: CASSPQTNYGYTF
d_gene: .
v_gene: TRBV7-9
abundance: .
j_gene: TRBJ1-2

CDR3nt: TGTGCCAGTAGTATAGAGGAGCGGCAGTACTTC
CDR3aa: CASSIEERQYF
d_gene: .
v_gene: TRBV19
abundance: .
j_gene: TRBJ2-7

CDR3nt: TGTGCCACCAGCAGTCGAGCGGGAGGCGCTAGCTCCTACAATGAGCAGTTCTTC
CDR3aa: CATSSRAGGASSYNEQFF
d_gene: TRBD2
v_gene: TRBV15
abundance: .
j_gene: TRBJ2-1

CDR3nt: TGTGCCAGCAGCCTCGGGACCGGGACTAGCGGTCAAGAGACCCAGTACTTC
CDR3aa: CASSLGTGTSGQETQYF
d_gene: TRBD2
v_gene: TRBV3-1/TRBV3-2
abundance: .
j_gene: TRBJ2-5

CDR3nt: TGTGCCAGCCAGACTCGGGCAGGAGGAGGTGGAGAGCTGTTTTTT
CDR3aa: CASQTRAGGGGELFF
d_gene: .
v_gene: TRBV11-3
abundance: .
j_gene: TRBJ2-2

CDR3nt: TGTGCCAGTAGTATCCCACTAGCGGGTTTGCAAGATACGCAGTATTTT
CDR3aa: CASSIPLAGLQDTQYF
d_gene: TRBD2
v_gene: TRBV19
abundance: .
j_gene: TRBJ2-3

CDR3nt: TGTGCCAGCAGATTAGGACAGTTTAGCACAGATACGCAGTATTTT
CDR3aa: CASRLGQFSTDTQYF
d_gene: .
v_gene: TRBV28
abundance: .
j_gene: TRBJ2-3

CDR3nt: TGTGCCAGCAGTTTAGACAGGGGGCAGCCCCAGCATTTT
CDR3aa: CASSLDRGQPQHF
d_gene: TRBD1
v_gene: TRBV12-3/TRBV12-4
abundance: .
j_gene: TRBJ1-5

CDR3nt: TGTGCCAGCAGTGAAGAGAACAGGGCAGGCTACGAGCAGTACTTC
CDR3aa: CASSEENRAGYEQYF
d_gene: .
v_gene: TRBV6-1
abundance: .
j_gene: TRBJ2-7

CDR3nt: TGTGCCAGCAGTCCGCCGGACAGGGGATACGAAAAACTGTTTTTT
CDR3aa: CASSPPDRGYEKLFF
d_gene: TRBD1
v_gene: TRBV28
abundance: few
j_gene: TRBJ1-4

CDR3nt: TGTGCCAGTAGTACCGGACAGGTCCTCTATGGCTACACCTTC
CDR3aa: CASSTGQVLYGYTF
d_gene: TRBD1
v_gene: TRBV19
abundance: .
j_gene: TRBJ1-2

CDR3nt: TGTGCCAGCTCACCTAGGGACAGCCCCTACGAGCAGTACTTC
CDR3aa: CASSPRDSPYEQYF
d_gene: TRBD1
v_gene: TRBV18
abundance: .
j_gene: TRBJ2-7

CDR3nt: TGTGCCAGCAGCTTGGACAGGGGGCAAAAAGCTAACTATGGCTACACCTTC
CDR3aa: CASSLDRGQKANYGYTF
d_gene: TRBD1
v_gene: TRBV5-4
abundance: .
j_gene: TRBJ1-2

CDR3nt: TGTGCCAGCAGCGTTGGGACAGGGGGCCCAACTAATGAAAAACTGTTTTTT
CDR3aa: CASSVGTGGPTNEKLFF
d_gene: TRBD1
v_gene: TRBV9
abundance: .
j_gene: TRBJ1-4

CDR3nt: TGTGCCAGCAGTATCGGGACTAGCGGGGGGCCTCCGGAGTTCTTC
CDR3aa: CASSIGTSGGPPEFF
d_gene: TRBD2
v_gene: TRBV6-5
abundance: .
j_gene: TRBJ2-1

CDR3nt: TGTGCCAGCAGAACTAGACAGGGCAGGGGCTACACCTTC
CDR3aa: CASRTRQGRGYTF
d_gene: TRBD1
v_gene: TRBV3-1/TRBV3-2
abundance: .
j_gene: TRBJ1-2

CDR3nt: TGCAGTGCTAGTCAGGGCACCGGGGAGCTGTTTTTT
CDR3aa: CSASQGTGELFF
d_gene: .
v_gene: TRBV20-1
abundance: .
j_gene: TRBJ2-2

CDR3nt: TGCGCCAGCAGCCAAGCCCTGACAGGGGGCGCAACCATTCAGTACTTC
CDR3aa: CASSQALTGGATIQYF
d_gene: TRBD1
v_gene: TRBV4-3
abundance: .
j_gene: TRBJ2-4

CDR3nt: TGTGCCAGCAGTTTAGCGGGGGTGGGCACAGATACGCAGTATTTT
CDR3aa: CASSLAGVGTDTQYF
d_gene: TRBD2
v_gene: TRBV6-5
abundance: .
j_gene: TRBJ2-3

CDR3nt: TGTGCCAGTAGTACGGACAGGGGTCGAGAGACCCAGTACTTC
CDR3aa: CASSTDRGRETQYF
d_gene: TRBD1
v_gene: TRBV19
abundance: few
j_gene: TRBJ2-5

CDR3nt: TGTGCCAGCAGGGCACCTAGCGGGGCTTCCGTTGAGCAGTTCTTC
CDR3aa: CASRAPSGASVEQFF
d_gene: TRBD2
v_gene: TRBV7-9
abundance: .
j_gene: TRBJ2-1

CDR3nt: TGTGCCAGCAGCTTAAAGGGGCTCGCGGGAGGACAACTTAACACAGATACGCAGTATTTT
CDR3aa: CASSLKGLAGGQLNTDTQYF
d_gene: TRBD2
v_gene: TRBV7-3
abundance: once
j_gene: TRBJ2-3

CDR3nt: TGTGCCAGCAGTGAGCCCTGGGGGCGTACCACCGGGGAGCTGTTTTTT
CDR3aa: CASSEPWGRTTGELFF
d_gene: .
v_gene: TRBV6-1
abundance: .
j_gene: TRBJ2-2

CDR3nt: TGTGCCAGCAGCCCGGACAGTTTTAGTCAGCCCCAGCATTTT
CDR3aa: CASSPDSFSQPQHF
d_gene: .
v_gene: TRBV11-1
abundance: .
j_gene: TRBJ1-5

CDR3nt: TGTGCCAGCAGCCCAACAGCGGCGAACACTGAAGCTTTCTTT
CDR3aa: CASSPTAANTEAFF
d_gene: .
v_gene: TRBV7-9
abundance: .
j_gene: TRBJ1-1

CDR3nt: TGCGCCAGCAGTAAAGGGAGCACTGAAGCTTTCTTT
CDR3aa: CASSKGSTEAFF
d_gene: .
v_gene: TRBV5-1
abundance: .
j_gene: TRBJ1-1